The TCR beta chain under discussion was sequenced for a study of shared clonotypes between healthy human individuals. Study as a whole: Each donor's CD8 memory used one plate, CD8 naive two, each CD4 subset three.

The CDR3 loop spans 14 amino acids. V was trimmed by 1 base and J by 5 bases, leaving 13 bases between them. Per germline, CDR1 SGHRS and CDR2 YFSETQ. Of note for this clone: Its antigen is unidentified.

Sequencing was performed with immunoSEQ multiplex PCR; in TCRdb, only in-frame clones are kept and a portion is missing. Of hundreds of thousands of clones in the sample, around 86% were seen once. Overall study results and limits: In a few donors, approximately 5% of naive CD4 clonotypes appeared in common. The study generally estimated greater richness for naive than memory subsets.

The TCR sequence derives from a man between 18 and 35 years old in good health. Sequenced: memory CD8+ T cells sorted from blood. Subset specified: CD45RO+ cells pooled with CCR7-negative TemRA cells. This chain joins TRBV5-1 and TRBJ2-7; D possibly corresponds to TRBD1 (5 bases). This CDR3 is CASSLTRSGNEQYF. DNA for the CDR3: TGCGCCAGCAGCTTGACACGCTCAGGGAACGAGCAGTACTTC.